The sequence of this TCR beta chain was determined in a study of blood T cell repertoires in COVID-19. As for the study in general: PBMCs, B-cell-depleted T cells, or T cells were the source of the cDNA or gDNA that made up the material.

Data came from immunoSEQ multiplex PCR; TCRdb stores just in-frame clones and leaves some out. The sample comprises a few hundred thousand clones, roughly nine tenths of which are singletons, and around 3% rests with the top ten. Looked up from germline, CDR1 is SGDLS and CDR2 is YYNGEE. Trimming took 3 bases from V and 1 from J; bases not matched to a gene: 2. The CDR3 runs 15 residues. The origin of this receptor is a woman aged 25 to 39 with COVID-19, enrolled during active disease. The source material was peripheral blood. The chain is built from TRBV9 and TRBJ2-2; 8 bases fit TRBD2. This CDR3 is CASSDGGENTGELFF. Written as DNA, the CDR3 is TGTGCCAGCAGCGACGGGGGGGAGAACACCGGGGAGCTGTTTTTT.